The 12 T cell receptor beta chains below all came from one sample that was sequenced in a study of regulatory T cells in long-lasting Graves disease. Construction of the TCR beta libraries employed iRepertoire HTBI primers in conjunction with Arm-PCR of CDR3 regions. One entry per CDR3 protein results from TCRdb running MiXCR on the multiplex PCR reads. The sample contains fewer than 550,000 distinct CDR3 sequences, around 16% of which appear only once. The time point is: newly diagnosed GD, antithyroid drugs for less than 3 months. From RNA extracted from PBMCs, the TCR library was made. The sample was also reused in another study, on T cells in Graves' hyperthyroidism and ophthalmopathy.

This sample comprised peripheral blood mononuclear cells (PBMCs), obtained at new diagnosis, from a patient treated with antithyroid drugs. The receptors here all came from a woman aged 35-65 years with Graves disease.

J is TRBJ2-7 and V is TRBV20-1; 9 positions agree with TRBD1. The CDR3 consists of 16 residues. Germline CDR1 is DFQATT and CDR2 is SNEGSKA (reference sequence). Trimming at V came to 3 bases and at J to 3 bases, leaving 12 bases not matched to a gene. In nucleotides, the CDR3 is TGCAGTGCTAGCCCCCGGGACAGGGACATACTCTACGAGCAGTACTTC. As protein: CSASPRDRDILYEQYF.

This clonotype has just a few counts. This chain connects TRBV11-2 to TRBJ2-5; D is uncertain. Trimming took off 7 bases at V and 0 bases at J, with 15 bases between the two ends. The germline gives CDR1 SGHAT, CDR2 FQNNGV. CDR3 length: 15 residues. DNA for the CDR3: TGTGCCAGCACCACCTCGTGGGGAAACCAAGAGACCCAGTACTTC. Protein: CASTTSWGNQETQYF.

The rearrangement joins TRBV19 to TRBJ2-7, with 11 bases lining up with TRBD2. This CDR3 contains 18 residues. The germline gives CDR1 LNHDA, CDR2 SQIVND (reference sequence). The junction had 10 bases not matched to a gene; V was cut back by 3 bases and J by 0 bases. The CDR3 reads CASSIKLVTSGSSYEQYF. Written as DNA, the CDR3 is TGTGCCAGTAGTATTAAGCTTGTAACTAGCGGGAGCTCCTACGAGCAGTACTTC.

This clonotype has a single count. The DNA for the CDR3 is TGCGCCAGCAGCCAAGAAGGGCAGGGGCATCAGCCCCAGCATTTT. As protein: CASSQEGQGHQPQHF. The genes are TRBV4-1 and TRBJ1-5; weak D call: TRBD1 (6 bases). Per the germline V gene, CDR1 is MGHRA and CDR2 is YSYEKL. V was shortened by 0 bases and J by 5 bases, with 11 bases between the two germline ends. This CDR3 spans 15 amino acids.

CDR3 sequence: CASSQDRGTVTGELFF. CDR3 in DNA: TGTGCCAGCAGCCAAGATAGAGGGACAGTGACCGGGGAGCTGTTTTTT. The chain has TRBV3-1 and TRBJ2-2; 7 nucleotides line up with TRBD1. This CDR3 is 16 amino acids long. CDR1 LGHDT and CDR2 YNNKEL come from the germline V gene (reference sequence). Losses at the gene ends were 0 bases for V and 5 bases for J; bases not matched to a gene: 6.

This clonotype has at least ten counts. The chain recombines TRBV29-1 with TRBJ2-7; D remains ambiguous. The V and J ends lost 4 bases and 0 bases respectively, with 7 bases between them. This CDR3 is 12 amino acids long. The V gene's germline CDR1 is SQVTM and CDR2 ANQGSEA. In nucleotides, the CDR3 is TGCAGCGTTGGGGTAAACTCCTACGAGCAGTACTTC. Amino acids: CSVGVNSYEQYF.

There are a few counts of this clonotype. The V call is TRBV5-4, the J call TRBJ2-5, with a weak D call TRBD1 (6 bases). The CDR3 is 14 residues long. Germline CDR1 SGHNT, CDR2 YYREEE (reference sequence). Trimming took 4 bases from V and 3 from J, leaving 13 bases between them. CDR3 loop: CASSPGQNEETQYF. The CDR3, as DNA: TGTGCCAGCAGCCCAGGACAGAATGAAGAGACCCAGTACTTC. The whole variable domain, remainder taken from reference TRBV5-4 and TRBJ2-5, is ETGVTQSPTHLIKTRGQQVTLRCSSQSGHNTVSWYQQALGQGPQFIFQYYREEENGRGNFPPRFSGLQFPNYSSELNVNALELDDSALYLCASSPGQNEETQYFGPGTRLLVL.

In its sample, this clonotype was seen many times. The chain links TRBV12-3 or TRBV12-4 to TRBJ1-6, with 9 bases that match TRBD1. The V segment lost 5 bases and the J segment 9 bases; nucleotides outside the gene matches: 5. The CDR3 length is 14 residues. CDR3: CASSATGGSSPLHF. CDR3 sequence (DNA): TGTGCCAGCAGTGCAACAGGGGGCAGTTCACCCCTCCACTTT.

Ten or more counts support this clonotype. DNA of the CDR3: TGTGCCAGCGGATACTGGACTAGCGGGGGGAGAGATACGCAGTATTTT. It codes for CASGYWTSGGRDTQYF. V is TRBV2 and J is TRBJ2-3; 14 nucleotides agree with TRBD2. The V and J ends lost 8 bases and 5 bases, in that order; junction bases with no gene match: 9. CDR3 size: 16 residues. CDR1 and CDR2 from the germline V gene are SNHLY and FYNNEI.

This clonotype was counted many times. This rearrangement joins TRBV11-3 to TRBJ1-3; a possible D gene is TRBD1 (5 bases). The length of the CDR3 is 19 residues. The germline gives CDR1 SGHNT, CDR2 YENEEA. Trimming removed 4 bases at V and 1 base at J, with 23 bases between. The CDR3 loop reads CASSSRGRDHRASGNTIYF. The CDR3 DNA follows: TGTGCCAGCAGCTCGAGGGGCAGGGACCACCGAGCGTCTGGAAACACCATATATTTT. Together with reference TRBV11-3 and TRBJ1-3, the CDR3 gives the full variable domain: EAGVVQSPRYKIIEKKQPVAFWCNPISGHNTLYWYLQNLGQGPELLIRYENEEAVDDSQLPKDRFSAERLKGVDSTLKIQPAELGDSAVYLCASSSRGRDHRASGNTIYFGEGSWLTVV.

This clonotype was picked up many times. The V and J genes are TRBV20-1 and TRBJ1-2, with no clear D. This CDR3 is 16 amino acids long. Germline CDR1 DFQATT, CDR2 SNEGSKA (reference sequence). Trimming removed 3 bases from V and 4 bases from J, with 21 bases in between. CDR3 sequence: CSASPTSGPTSYGYTF. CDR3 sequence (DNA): TGCAGTGCTAGTCCAACTAGCGGGCCGACCAGCTATGGCTACACCTTC.

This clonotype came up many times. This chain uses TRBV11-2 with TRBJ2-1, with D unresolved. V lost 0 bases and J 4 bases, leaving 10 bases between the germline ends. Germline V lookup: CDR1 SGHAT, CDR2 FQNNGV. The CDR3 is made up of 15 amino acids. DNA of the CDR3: TGTGCCAGCAGCTTAGAAGCCCTCGGGTACAATGAGCAGTTCTTC. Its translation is CASSLEALGYNEQFF.